This T cell receptor (beta chain) was identified during a study of T cells in Graves' hyperthyroidism and ophthalmopathy. The hyperthyroidism was newly diagnosed and had lasted under 2 months; the patients were aged 18 to 65. Orbital computed tomography, thyroid ultrasound, serum thyroxine and TRAb, and clinical symptoms together informed the diagnoses. As regards this clonotype: Its antigen is unknown. A much bigger clone sits one base away, suggesting this may be a read error. This CDR3 fails to terminate in the conserved phenylalanine or tryptophan, so it likely reflects a read error.

Using RNA transcripts as the source, TCR beta CDR3 regions were amplified. Using the HTBI primer set, a first-round RT-PCR was run on the TCR CDR3. Using its own MiXCR run on the multiplex PCR reads, TCRdb lists one record per CDR3 protein. Counted here are 370,000 or so distinct CDR3 sequences, roughly 13% occurring once; the ten biggest clones make up less than 25%. CDR1 and CDR2 from the germline V gene are LGHDT and YNNKEL (reference sequence). V dropped 1 base and J dropped 0 bases, with 7 bases sitting between them. The CDR3 consists of 15 residues. Study results and caveats: Stable hyperthyroidism and ophthalmopathy were separated using 13 V-J signatures.

Specimen: blood. The receptor's source is a man aged 25-45 years with Graves' hyperthyroidism that later progressed to Graves' ophthalmopathy. The rearrangement joins TRBV3-1 to TRBJ1-5; D is ambiguous. CDR3 protein: CASSQGYGSNQPQHS. DNA for the CDR3: TGTGCCAGCAGCCAAGGTTACGGTAGCAATCAGCCCCAGCATTCT.